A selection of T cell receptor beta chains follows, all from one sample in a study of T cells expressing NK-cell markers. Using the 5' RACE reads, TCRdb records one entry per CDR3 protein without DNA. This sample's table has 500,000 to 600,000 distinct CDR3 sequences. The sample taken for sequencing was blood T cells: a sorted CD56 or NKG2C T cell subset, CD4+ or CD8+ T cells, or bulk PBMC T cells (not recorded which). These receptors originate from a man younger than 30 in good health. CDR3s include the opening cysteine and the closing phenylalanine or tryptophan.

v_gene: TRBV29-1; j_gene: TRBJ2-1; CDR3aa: CSVGYYRNEQFF
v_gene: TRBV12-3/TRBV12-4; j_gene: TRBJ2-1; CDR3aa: CASRERQGPKYNEQFF
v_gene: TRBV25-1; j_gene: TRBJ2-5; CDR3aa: CASSGPTGLETQYF
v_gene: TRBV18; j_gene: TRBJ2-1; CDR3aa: CASSPGTGGIDEQFF
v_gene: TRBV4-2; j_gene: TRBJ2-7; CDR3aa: CASSQEERLAGGEQYF
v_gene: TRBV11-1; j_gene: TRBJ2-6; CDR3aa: CASSSRTGGASGANVLTF
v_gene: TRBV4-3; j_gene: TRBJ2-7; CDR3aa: CASSQDLDRGLEQYF
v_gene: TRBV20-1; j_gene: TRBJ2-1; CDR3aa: CSVLAGGFPSSYNEQFF
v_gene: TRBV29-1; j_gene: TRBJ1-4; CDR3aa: CSGTGTRSEKLFF
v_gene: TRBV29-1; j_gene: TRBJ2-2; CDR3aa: CSVKETGGTGELFF
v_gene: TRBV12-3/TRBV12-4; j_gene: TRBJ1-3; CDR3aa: CASSARDSLPPYSGNTIYF
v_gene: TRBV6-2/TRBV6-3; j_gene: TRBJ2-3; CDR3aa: CASSYEPGQIISDTQYF
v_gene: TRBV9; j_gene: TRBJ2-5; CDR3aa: CASSVASEGAGTQYF
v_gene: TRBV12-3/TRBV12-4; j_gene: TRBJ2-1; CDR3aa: CASRQLASYNEQFF
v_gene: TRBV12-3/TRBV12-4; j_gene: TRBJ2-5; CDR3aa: CASSRTQETQYF
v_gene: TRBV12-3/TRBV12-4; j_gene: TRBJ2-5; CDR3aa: CASSLVQDWGGTQYF
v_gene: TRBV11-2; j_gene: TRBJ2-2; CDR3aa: CASSFTGSATGELFF
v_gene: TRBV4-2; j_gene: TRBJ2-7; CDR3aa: CASSQGTGVLSYEQYF
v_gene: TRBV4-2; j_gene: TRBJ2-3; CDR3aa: CASSQGGAETDTQYF
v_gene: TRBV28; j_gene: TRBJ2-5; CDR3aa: CASSIPGLAGLYQETQYF
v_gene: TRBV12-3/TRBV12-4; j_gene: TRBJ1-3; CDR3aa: CASSLGQGAKRNTIYF
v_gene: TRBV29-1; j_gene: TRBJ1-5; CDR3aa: CSVPDGPNQPQHF
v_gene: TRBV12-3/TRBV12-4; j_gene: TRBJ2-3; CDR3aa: CASSPGHQSTDTQYF
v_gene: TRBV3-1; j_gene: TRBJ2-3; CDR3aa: CASTHWGAGARDTQYF
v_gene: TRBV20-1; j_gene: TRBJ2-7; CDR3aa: CSARGVWREGRSSYEQYF
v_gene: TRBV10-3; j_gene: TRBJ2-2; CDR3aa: CAISALTDTGELFF
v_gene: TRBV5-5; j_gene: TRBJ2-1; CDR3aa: CASSLGSGGRSYNEQFF
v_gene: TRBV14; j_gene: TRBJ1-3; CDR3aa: CASSQGGNTIYF
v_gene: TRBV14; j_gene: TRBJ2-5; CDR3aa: CASSRGTWEQETQYF
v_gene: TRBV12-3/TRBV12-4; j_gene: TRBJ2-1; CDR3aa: CANLAGANEQFF
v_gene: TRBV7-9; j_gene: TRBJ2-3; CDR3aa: CASSSYSTDTDTQYF
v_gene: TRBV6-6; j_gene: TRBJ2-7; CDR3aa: CASSYLYSYEQYF
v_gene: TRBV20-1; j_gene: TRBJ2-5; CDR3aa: CSARGSGGQSQETQYF
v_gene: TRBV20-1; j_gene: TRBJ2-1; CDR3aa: CSARDLAGGLREQFF
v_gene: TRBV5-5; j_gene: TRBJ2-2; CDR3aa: CASSLEFSGLALTGELFF
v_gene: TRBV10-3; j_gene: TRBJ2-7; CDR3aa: CAISDVRGTYEQYF
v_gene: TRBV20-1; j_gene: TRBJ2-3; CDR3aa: CSARGTSGRTDTQYF
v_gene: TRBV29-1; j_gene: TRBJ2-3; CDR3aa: CSVVSRADTQYF
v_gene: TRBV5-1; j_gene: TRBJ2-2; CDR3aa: CASSPGFRAANTGELFF
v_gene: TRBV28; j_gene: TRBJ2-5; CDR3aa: CASSKPGPGPQETQYF
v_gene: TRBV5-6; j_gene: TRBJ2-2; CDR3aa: CASSFLFRLEGGNTGELFF
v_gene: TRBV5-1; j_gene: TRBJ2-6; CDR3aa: CASSLDRGFSGANVLTF